This TCR beta chain was observed in a study of T cells after yellow fever vaccination. Study conclusions and caveats: Weaker overall was a secondary response that nonetheless peaked faster, on day 5 versus 15. A small share of clonotypes appeared in both CD4 and CD8 compartments.

CDR1 is SEHNR and CDR2 is FQNEAQ in the germline V gene (reference sequence). The CDR3 runs 14 residues. Trimming removed 8 bases at V and 2 bases at J, with 15 bases between. This clonotype was recorded a few times. Its antigen is still unknown. UMIs and a universal primer site were added when TCR cDNA was made by 5'RACE template switching. MiXCR, run by TCRdb on the 5' RACE reads, gives a single entry per CDR3 protein. The sample lists some 500,000 distinct CDR3 sequences; roughly 13% were seen once. The material was PBMCs, obtained on the day of the yellow fever booster vaccination. This chain joins TRBV7-9 and TRBJ2-5, with D possibly matching TRBD1 (6 bases). The source is a young man who received the YFV17D yellow fever vaccine. CDR3 amino acids: CASHRDNSQETQYF. Here the CDR3 DNA reads TGTGCCAGCCACCGGGACAATTCACAAGAGACCCAGTACTTC.